Below are 15 T cell receptor beta chains sequenced from a single sample in a study of T-cell memory formation after mild COVID-19. TCRdb re-derived calls from the 5' RACE reads in MiXCR, one entry per CDR3 protein. The data contain 350,000 to 500,000 distinct CDR3 sequences, 20% of them singletons. Sequencing was carried out using PBMCs or a T cell subset sorted from them (not recorded which). The source of these receptors is an adult woman who had mild COVID-19 (a few samples of this study predate the infection). Cell type and time point are not known.

This clonotype was observed a few times. The chain links TRBV20-1 to TRBJ2-2; 8 nucleotides match TRBD1. The CDR3 spans 14 residues. The J segment lost 6 bases and the V segment lost 5 bases, leaving 8 bases of the junction unmatched. In germline, CDR1 is DFQATT, CDR2 SNEGSKA (reference sequence). The CDR3: CSAGGGQGPGELFF. CDR3 DNA: TGCAGTGCTGGGGGTGGACAGGGACCCGGGGAGCTGTTTTTT.

V usage is TRBV5-1 and J usage is TRBJ1-2; D is undetermined. The germline gives CDR1 SGHRS, CDR2 YFSETQ. V lost 0 bases and J lost 6, with 18 bases in between. CDR3 length: 16 amino acids. The CDR3 reads CASSLEVGSLRDGYTF. As DNA, the CDR3 is TGCGCCAGCAGCTTGGAGGTCGGCTCATTACGGGATGGCTACACCTTC.

The genes are TRBV7-9 and TRBJ1-2; perhaps TRBD1 as D (6 bases). The CDR3 consists of 11 residues. The V end was cut by 11 bases, the J end by 3 bases, with 10 bases between. Germline assignment: CDR1 SEHNR and CDR2 FQNEAQ (reference sequence). The chain's CDR3 is CAQQGDYGYTF. The CDR3 nucleotides read TGTGCCCAACAGGGCGACTATGGCTACACCTTC. The variable domain in full, completed from reference TRBV7-9 and TRBJ1-2, reads DTGVSQNPRHKITKRGQNVTFRCDPISEHNRLYWYRQTLGQGPEFLTYFQNEAQLEKSRLLSDRFSAERPKGSFSTLEIQRTEQGDSAMYLCAQQGDYGYTFGSGTRLTVV.

This clonotype came up a few times. In DNA, the CDR3 is TGTGCCAGTAGTATAGATAGGAACTCTGGAAACACCATATATTTT. Translating it yields CASSIDRNSGNTIYF. This sequence joins TRBV19 and TRBJ1-3, with unresolved D. CDR3 length equals 15 residues. CDR1 is LNHDA, CDR2 SQIVND, per germline (reference sequence). V shed 0 bases and J shed 0 bases, with 6 bases lying between them.

This clonotype has more than one count but fewer than ten. J is TRBJ2-5 and V is TRBV6-6; 10 bases fit TRBD1. Trimming removed 4 bases from V and 4 bases from J; junction bases left unmatched: 0. The V gene's germline CDR1 is MNHNY and CDR2 SVGAGI (reference sequence). The CDR3 runs to 13 residues. CDR3 nucleotide sequence: TGTGCCAGCAGTTGGACAGGGGGAGAGACCCAGTACTTC. It translates to CASSWTGGETQYF.

This clonotype showed up just a few times. The CDR3 bases are TGTGCCAGCAGCCTTGACTCTTTTGCCTACGAGCAGTACTTC. Protein product: CASSLDSFAYEQYF. The rearrangement joins TRBV12-3 or TRBV12-4 to TRBJ2-7; no definite D call. Deletions cut 6 bases from V and 2 bases from J, with 14 bases between. The CDR3 runs to 14 residues.

The chain links TRBV7-8 to TRBJ2-3; 7 bases are a match to TRBD1. The CDR3 is 15 amino acids. V lost 3 bases and J lost 2; bases outside the gene matches: 5. Germline V gene lookup returns CDR1 SGHVS and CDR2 FQNEAQ. CDR3 sequence reads: CASSFRDRFTDTQYF. As DNA, the CDR3 is TGTGCCAGCAGCTTCCGGGACAGATTCACAGATACGCAGTATTTT.

The chain employs TRBV5-1 and TRBJ2-5; D is unclear. In germline, CDR1 is SGHRS, CDR2 YFSETQ. The length of the CDR3 is 13 residues. Trimming took off 4 bases at V and 5 bases at J, with 12 bases between the two ends. This chain's CDR3 is CASSADDRETQYF. In DNA form, the CDR3 reads TGCGCCAGCAGCGCGGACGACCGCGAGACCCAGTACTTC. Looking up the rest from reference TRBV5-1 and TRBJ2-5 gives the full variable domain: KAGVTQTPRYLIKTRGQQVTLSCSPISGHRSVSWYQQTPGQGLQFLFEYFSETQRNKGNFPGRFSGRQFSNSRSEMNVSTLELGDSALYLCASSADDRETQYFGPGTRLLVL.

This chain uses TRBV12-3 or TRBV12-4 with TRBJ2-1, with a weak D call TRBD2 (6 bases). The CDR3 has 12 amino acids. V was pared by 6 bases and J by 8 bases, with 11 bases between. The CDR3, as DNA: TGTGCCAGCAGCTGGGACTTCCATGAGCAGTTCTTC. Translated, it gives CASSWDFHEQFF.

The chain combines TRBV13 with TRBJ2-7, with 13 bases aligning to TRBD2. The CDR3 sequence is 16 residues long. Germline CDR1 reads PRHDT; CDR2 reads FYEKMQ (reference sequence). V trimming: 5 bases; J trimming: 4 bases; junction bases outside the gene matches: 8. The CDR3 DNA sequence: TGTGCCAGCAGCCCTACGGGGACTAGCGGGAAATACGAGCAGTACTTC. Its translation: CASSPTGTSGKYEQYF.

The rearrangement uses TRBV10-3 and TRBJ1-2; D is unclear. Per the germline V gene, CDR1 is ENHRY and CDR2 is SYGVKD. This CDR3 has 13 amino acids. Trimming pared 4 bases from V and 2 bases from J, leaving 8 bases between. The CDR3 nucleotides are TGTGCCATCAGTGGAGATAAAAACTATGGCTACACCTTC. It translates to CAISGDKNYGYTF.

The rearrangement joins TRBV5-1 to TRBJ2-2; TRBD1 or TRBD2 may be the D gene (5 bases each). V dropped 3 bases and J dropped 2 bases, with 14 bases sitting between them. CDR3 length: 16 amino acids. Germline V gene sequence: CDR1 SGHRS, CDR2 YFSETQ. CDR3 DNA sequence: TGCGCCAGCAGCTCTCCGGGACGGACAAACACCGGGGAGCTGTTTTTT. This translates into CASSSPGRTNTGELFF.

This clonotype was found a few times. This chain uses TRBV7-9 with TRBJ2-7; D not resolved. Deletions cut 4 bases from V and 0 bases from J, with 10 bases between. Germline loops: CDR1 SEHNR, CDR2 FQNEAQ (reference sequence). The CDR3 extends over 14 amino acids. Written as DNA, the CDR3 is TGTGCCAGCAGCTCCACCCGAAGCTCCTACGAGCAGTACTTC. The encoded protein is CASSSTRSSYEQYF.

The CDR3 loop is CASSQGGVSREKLFF. CDR3 in DNA: TGTGCCAGCAGCCAAGGAGGGGTTTCTCGGGAAAAACTGTTTTTT. The chain couples TRBV3-1 to TRBJ1-4, with D perhaps matching TRBD1 (5 bases). The CDR3 is 15 residues long. Germline V gene lookup returns CDR1 LGHDT and CDR2 YNNKEL (reference sequence). V was clipped by 1 base and J by 8 bases, with 14 bases between them.

V and J are TRBV30 and TRBJ2-2, with D perhaps TRBD2 (5 bases). Germline CDR1 reads GTSNPN; CDR2 reads SVGIG (reference sequence). CDR3 length: 12 amino acids. V was cut by 0 bases and J by 9 bases, with 8 bases left in between. In nucleotides, the CDR3 is TGTGCCTGGAGTGTATCTAGCTGGGAGCTGTTTTTT. This translates into CAWSVSSWELFF.